This TCR beta chain was observed in a study of cytomegalovirus exposure and HLA in healthy donors. Trimming removed 2 bases at V and 3 bases at J, with 5 bases between. The CDR3 is 12 amino acids. Germline assignment: CDR1 SNHLY and CDR2 FYNNEI. Study outcomes and limitations: In an earlier analysis, most TCR beta V segments were productive about 87% or about 30% of the time. Overall, under 200 TCR beta chains were annotated as cytomegalovirus-associated.

Comments on this clone: Its antigen is undetermined.

Both 60 Vbeta primers and 13 Jbeta primers went into the PCR. Clones were sequenced by immunoSEQ multiplex PCR, and TCRdb holds only the in-frame ones, with some missing. The sample shows under 110,000 clones, 75% of them seen only once. The TCR comes from a man aged 40-49 years in good health and CMV-seronegative. Sample: PBMCs. V and J are TRBV2 and TRBJ2-7; no definite D call. The CDR3 nucleotides are TGTGCCAGCAGTGAATCGCGCTACGAGCAGTACTTC. Encoded protein: CASSESRYEQYF.